A few counts support the clone carrying this TCR beta chain. Its cognate antigen is unknown. The sample belongs to a study of CD8 T cells in ankylosing spondylitis. Study-wide results and caveats: Made up of eight or nine highly homologous variants, a TCR beta motif appeared characteristic of ankylosing spondylitis blood. Previous work reported some of these motif variants in the synovial fluid and blood of reactive arthritis.

TCRdb re-called the 5' RACE reads with MiXCR, one entry per CDR3 protein. The sample includes 700,000 or so distinct CDR3 sequences, 15% to 20% seen only once; the top ten take around 19%. CDR3 size: 13 residues. The germline CDR1 and CDR2 sequences are SGHRS and YFSETQ. V dropped 2 bases and J dropped 2 bases, with 7 bases sitting between them. The sequencing sample was made of blood, either unsorted or a sorted T cell fraction (not recorded which). The sequence was obtained from a male donor with ankylosing spondylitis. The V gene is TRBV5-1, the J gene TRBJ1-1; D unresolved. In DNA form, the CDR3 reads TGCGCCAGCAGCTTACTAAGTAACACTGAAGCTTTCTTT. Translated, it gives CASSLLSNTEAFF.